This T cell receptor (beta chain) came from a study of early T cells in non-severe SARS-CoV-2 infection. About the study: With bulk RNA from unsorted whole blood as input, sequencing yielded unpaired chains.

Worth noting for this clonotype: Its target is unknown. A much larger clone sits a single nucleotide away, making a read error possible.

The study's findings and limits: Anti-spike CD8 specificities were favored by VDJdb matching, whose results missed private and CD4 specificities.

Each cDNA molecule carried a unique molecular identifier. TCRdb processed the 5' RACE reads anew with MiXCR; each CDR3 protein has one entry. The sample lists tens of thousands of distinct CDR3 sequences, 9% to 10% occurring once. The CDR3 runs 16 residues. The germline V gene encodes CDR1 DFQATT and CDR2 SNEGSKA (reference sequence). The sample here was whole blood, taken at baseline. The origin of this receptor is an adult who was a healthcare worker with PCR-confirmed SARS-CoV-2 infection or an uninfected control (not recorded which). The chain has TRBV20-1 and TRBJ2-3; D might be TRBD1 or TRBD2, each matching 6 bases. The CDR3 region is CSTSYPWGAHTDTQYF. DNA of the CDR3: TGCAGTACTAGCTATCCCTGGGGGGCACACACCGATACGCAGTATTTT.